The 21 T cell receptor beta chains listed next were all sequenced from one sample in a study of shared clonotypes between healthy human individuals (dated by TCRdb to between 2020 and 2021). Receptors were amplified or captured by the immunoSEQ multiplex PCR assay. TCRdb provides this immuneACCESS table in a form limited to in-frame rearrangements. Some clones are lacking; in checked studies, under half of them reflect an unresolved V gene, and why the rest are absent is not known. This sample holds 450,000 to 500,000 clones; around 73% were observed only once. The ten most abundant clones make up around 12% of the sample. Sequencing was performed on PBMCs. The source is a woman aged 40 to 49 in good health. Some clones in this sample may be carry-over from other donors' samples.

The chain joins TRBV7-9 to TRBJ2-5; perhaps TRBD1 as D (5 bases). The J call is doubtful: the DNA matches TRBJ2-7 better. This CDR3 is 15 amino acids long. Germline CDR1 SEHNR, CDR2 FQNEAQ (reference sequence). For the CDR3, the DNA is TGTGCCAGCAGCTTAGAGGCAGGGTTTAGCCACGAGCAGTACTTC. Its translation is CASSLEAGFSHEQYF.

CDR3 in DNA: TGTGCCAGCAGCTTTGGGGACGCGGACCCCGAGCAGTACTTC. Amino acids: CASSFGDADPEQYF. J is TRBJ2-7 and V is TRBV7-8; D tentatively fits TRBD1 or TRBD2 (5 bases each). Germline assignment: CDR1 SGHVS and CDR2 FQNEAQ. The V end lost 3 bases, the J end lost 6 bases, and 15 bases lay between the germline ends. The CDR3 covers 14 residues.

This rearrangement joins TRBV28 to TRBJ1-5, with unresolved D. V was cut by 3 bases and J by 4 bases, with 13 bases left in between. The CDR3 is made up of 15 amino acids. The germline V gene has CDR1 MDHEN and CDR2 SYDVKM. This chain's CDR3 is CASSFPSIGNQPQHF. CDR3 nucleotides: TGTGCCAGCAGTTTTCCCTCAATCGGGAATCAGCCCCAGCATTTT.

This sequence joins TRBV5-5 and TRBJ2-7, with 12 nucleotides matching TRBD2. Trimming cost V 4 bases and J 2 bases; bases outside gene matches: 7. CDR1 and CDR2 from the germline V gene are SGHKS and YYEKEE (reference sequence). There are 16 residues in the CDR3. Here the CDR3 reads CASSPAGLAGTYEQYF. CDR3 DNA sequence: TGTGCCAGCAGCCCGGCCGGACTAGCGGGAACCTACGAGCAGTACTTC.

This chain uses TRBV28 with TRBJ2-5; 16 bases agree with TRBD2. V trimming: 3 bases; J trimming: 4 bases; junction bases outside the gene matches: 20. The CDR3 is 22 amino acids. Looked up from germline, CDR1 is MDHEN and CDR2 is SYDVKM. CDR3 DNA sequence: TGTGCCAGCAGTTTCAGATTCGGGTGGGGGACTAGCGGGAGGGGCGATCCAGAGACCCAGTACTTC. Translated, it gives CASSFRFGWGTSGRGDPETQYF. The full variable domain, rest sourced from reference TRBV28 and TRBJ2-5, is DVKVTQSSRYLVKRTGEKVFLECVQDMDHENMFWYRQDPGLGLRLIYFSYDVKMKEKGDIPEGYSVSREKKERFSLILESASTNQTSMYLCASSFRFGWGTSGRGDPETQYFGPGTRLLVL.

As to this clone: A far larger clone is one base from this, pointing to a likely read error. The DNA of the CDR3 is TGTGCCGGCAGCTTAGCGCAGGGAGGCACCTACGAGCAGTACTTC. Protein: CAGSLAQGGTYEQYF. The J gene is TRBJ2-7, the V gene TRBV7-9; a possible D gene is TRBD2 (6 bases). The CDR3 runs to 15 residues. Germline V gene lookup returns CDR1 SEHNR and CDR2 FQNEAQ (reference sequence).

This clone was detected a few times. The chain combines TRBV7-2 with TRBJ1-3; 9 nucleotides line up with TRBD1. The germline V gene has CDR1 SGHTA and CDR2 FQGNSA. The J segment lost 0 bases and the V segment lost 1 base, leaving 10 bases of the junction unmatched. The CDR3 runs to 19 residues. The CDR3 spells CASSLVAPGTGNSGNTIYF. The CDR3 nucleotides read TGTGCCAGCAGCTTAGTAGCGCCGGGGACAGGGAACTCTGGAAACACCATATATTTT.

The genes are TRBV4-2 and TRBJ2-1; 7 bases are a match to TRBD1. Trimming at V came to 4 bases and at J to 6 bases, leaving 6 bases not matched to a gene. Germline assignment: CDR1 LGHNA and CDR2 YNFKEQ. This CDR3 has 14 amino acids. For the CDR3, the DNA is TGTGCCAGCAGCCGCCGGACAGGAGGCAATGAGCAGTTCTTC. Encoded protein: CASSRRTGGNEQFF.

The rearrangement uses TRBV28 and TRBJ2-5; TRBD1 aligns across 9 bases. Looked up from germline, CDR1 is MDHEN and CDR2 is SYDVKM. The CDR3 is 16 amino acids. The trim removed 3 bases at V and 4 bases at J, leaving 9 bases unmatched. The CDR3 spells CASSFIRDRVRETQYF. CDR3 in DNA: TGTGCCAGCAGTTTCATCCGGGACAGGGTGCGAGAGACCCAGTACTTC.

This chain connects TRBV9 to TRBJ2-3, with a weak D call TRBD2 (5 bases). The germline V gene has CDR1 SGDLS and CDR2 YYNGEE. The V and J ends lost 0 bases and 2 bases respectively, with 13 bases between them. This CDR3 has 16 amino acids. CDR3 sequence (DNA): TGTGCCAGCAGCGTAGGACGCGGCGGGCCCACAGATACGCAGTATTTT. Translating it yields CASSVGRGGPTDTQYF.

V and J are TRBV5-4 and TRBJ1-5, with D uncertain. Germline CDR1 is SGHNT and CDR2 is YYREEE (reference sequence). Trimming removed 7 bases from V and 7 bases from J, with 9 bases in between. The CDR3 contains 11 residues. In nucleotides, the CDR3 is TGTGCCAGCCACTCCGGACAGCCCCAGCATTTT. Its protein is CASHSGQPQHF.

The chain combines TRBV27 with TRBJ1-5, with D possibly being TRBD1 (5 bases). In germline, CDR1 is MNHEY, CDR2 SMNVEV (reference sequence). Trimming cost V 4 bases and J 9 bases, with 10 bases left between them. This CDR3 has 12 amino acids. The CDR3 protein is CASSSAGGPQHF. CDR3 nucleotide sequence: TGTGCCAGCAGTTCCGCCGGGGGGCCCCAGCATTTT.

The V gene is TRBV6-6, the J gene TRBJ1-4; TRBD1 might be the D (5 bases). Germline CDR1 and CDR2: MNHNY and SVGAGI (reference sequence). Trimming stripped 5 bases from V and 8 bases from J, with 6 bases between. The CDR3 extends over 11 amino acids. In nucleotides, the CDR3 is TGTGCCAGCAGTAGACAGGAAAAACTGTTTTTT. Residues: CASSRQEKLFF.

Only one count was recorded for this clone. The CDR3 nucleotides are TGCGCCAGCAGCTTGGAGCAGGACAGGGGATACAATGAGCAGTTCTTC. This sequence encodes CASSLEQDRGYNEQFF. This chain connects TRBV5-1 to TRBJ2-1; 9 nucleotides agree with TRBD1. The CDR3 extends over 16 amino acids. V gave up 0 bases and J gave up 4 bases; unmatched junction bases: 5. The germline V gene encodes CDR1 SGHRS and CDR2 YFSETQ.

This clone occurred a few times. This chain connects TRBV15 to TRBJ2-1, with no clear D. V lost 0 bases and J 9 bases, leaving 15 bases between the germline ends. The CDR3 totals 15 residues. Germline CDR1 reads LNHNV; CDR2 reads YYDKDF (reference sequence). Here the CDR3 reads CATSRDHMNAFEQFF. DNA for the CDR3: TGTGCCACCAGCAGAGATCACATGAATGCGTTTGAGCAGTTCTTC.

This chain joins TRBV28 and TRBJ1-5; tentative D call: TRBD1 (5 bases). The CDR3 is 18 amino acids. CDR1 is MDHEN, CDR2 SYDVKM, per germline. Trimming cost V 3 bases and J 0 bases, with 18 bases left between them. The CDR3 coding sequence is TGTGCCAGCAGTTTTGGAGTGGGGCGGGGATATAGCAATCAGCCCCAGCATTTT. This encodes CASSFGVGRGYSNQPQHF.

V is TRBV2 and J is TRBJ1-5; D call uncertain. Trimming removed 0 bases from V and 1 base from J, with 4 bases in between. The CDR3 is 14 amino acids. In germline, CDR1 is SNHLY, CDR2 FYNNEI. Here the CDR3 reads CASSEARSNQPQHF. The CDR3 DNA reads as TGTGCCAGCAGTGAAGCGCGGAGCAATCAGCCCCAGCATTTT.

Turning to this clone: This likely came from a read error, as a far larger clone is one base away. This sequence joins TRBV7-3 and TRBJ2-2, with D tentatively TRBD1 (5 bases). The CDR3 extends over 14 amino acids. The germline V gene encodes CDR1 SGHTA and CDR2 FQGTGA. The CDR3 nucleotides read TGTGCCAGCGGCTTATCAGGGCGGTCCGGGGAGCTGTTTTTT. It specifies CASGLSGRSGELFF.

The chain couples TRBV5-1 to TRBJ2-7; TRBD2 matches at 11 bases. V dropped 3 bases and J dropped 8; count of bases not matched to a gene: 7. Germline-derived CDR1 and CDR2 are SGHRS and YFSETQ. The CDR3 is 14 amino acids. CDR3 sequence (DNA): TGCGCCAGCAGCTGGCGGGGACTAGCGGAAAAGCAGTACTTC. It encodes CASSWRGLAEKQYF.

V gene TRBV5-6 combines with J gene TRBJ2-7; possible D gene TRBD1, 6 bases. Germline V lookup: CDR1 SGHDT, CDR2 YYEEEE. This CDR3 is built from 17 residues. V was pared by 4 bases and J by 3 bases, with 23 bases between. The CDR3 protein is CASSTNRVFSFNYEQYF. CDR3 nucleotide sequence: TGTGCCAGCAGCACCAACAGGGTTTTTTCTTTCAACTACGAGCAGTACTTC.

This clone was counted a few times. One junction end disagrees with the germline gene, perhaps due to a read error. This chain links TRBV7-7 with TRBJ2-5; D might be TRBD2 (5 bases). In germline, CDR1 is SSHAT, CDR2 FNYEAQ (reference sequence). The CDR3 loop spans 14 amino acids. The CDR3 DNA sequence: TGTGCTAGCAGCTTAGGAGGAGGCCAAGAGACCCAGTACTTC. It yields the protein CASSLGGGQETQYF.